The 26 T cell receptor beta chains given below trace back to one sample, sequenced in a study of PD-1 blockade in classical Hodgkin lymphoma. Sequencing used immunoSEQ multiplex PCR; TCRdb keeps in-frame clones, though not all of them. This table holds more than 30,000 clones, about 80% found once. Every patient had relapsed following autologous stem cell transplantation, and cohorts differed in brentuximab vedotin exposure. The sequenced sample was peripheral blood mononuclear cells (PBMCs), obtained before the second cycle of nivolumab. These TCRs come from a human donor with classical Hodgkin lymphoma.

The CDR3: CASSVASGGARGKETQYF. The CDR3 DNA reads TGTGCCAGCAGTGTAGCTAGCGGGGGGGCCCGAGGGAAAGAGACCCAGTACTTC. The V call is TRBV2, the J call TRBJ2-5; TRBD2 aligns across 12 bases. The CDR3 length is 18 residues. V was pared by 4 bases and J by 3 bases, with 12 bases of the junction left unmatched. Per germline, CDR1 SNHLY and CDR2 FYNNEI. The whole variable domain, filled in from reference TRBV2 and TRBJ2-5, reads EPEVTQTPSHQVTQMGQEVILRCVPISNHLYFYWYRQILGQKVEFLVSFYNNEISEKSEIFDDQFSVERPDGSNFTLKIRSTKLEDSAMYFCASSVASGGARGKETQYFGPGTRLLVL.

This sequence joins TRBV5-1 and TRBJ2-2; no clear D. The CDR3 covers 15 residues. CDR1 is SGHRS and CDR2 is YFSETQ in the germline V gene. The V gene lost 0 bases and the J gene lost 0 bases, with 6 bases spanning the gap. The CDR3 DNA sequence: TGCGCCAGCAGCTTGGGGTATTCGAACACCGGGGAGCTGTTTTTT. As protein: CASSLGYSNTGELFF. The full variable domain, completed using reference TRBV5-1 and TRBJ2-2, is KAGVTQTPRYLIKTRGQQVTLSCSPISGHRSVSWYQQTPGQGLQFLFEYFSETQRNKGNFPGRFSGRQFSNSRSEMNVSTLELGDSALYLCASSLGYSNTGELFFGEGSRLTVL.

The chain is built from TRBV4-3 and TRBJ2-3; TRBD2 aligns across 9 bases. This CDR3 is built from 18 residues. Germline values: CDR1 LGHNA, CDR2 YSLEER. Losses at the gene ends were 0 bases for V and 5 bases for J; bases not matched to a gene: 12. The CDR3 loop is CASSQDPGGGAIGDTQYF. As DNA, the CDR3 is TGCGCCAGCAGCCAAGATCCGGGCGGGGGGGCCATCGGAGATACGCAGTATTTT.

V usage is TRBV7-2 and J usage is TRBJ2-2, with D perhaps matching TRBD2 (5 bases). Trimming removed 5 bases at V and 7 bases at J, with 17 bases between. The germline gives CDR1 SGHTA, CDR2 FQGNSA. The CDR3 runs to 15 residues. The CDR3 sequence: CASSMRRTAYGELFF. CDR3 DNA: TGTGCCAGCAGCATGAGACGGACTGCTTACGGGGAGCTGTTTTTT.

The V and J genes are TRBV7-2 and TRBJ1-1; 7 positions match TRBD1. Germline V lookup: CDR1 SGHTA, CDR2 FQGNSA. This CDR3 comprises 13 residues. After removal of 8 bases from V and 6 bases from J, the junction contained 9 bases not matched to a gene. The chain's CDR3 is CASSYRGIAEAFF. Here the CDR3 DNA reads TGTGCCAGCTCGTACAGGGGTATCGCTGAAGCTTTCTTT.

V and J are TRBV9 and TRBJ2-2; D is ambiguous. Germline-derived CDR1 and CDR2 are SGDLS and YYNGEE. Trimming shortened V by 3 bases and J by 5 bases, and 17 bases separated the two germline ends. This CDR3 region has 16 residues. The CDR3 nucleotides read TGTGCCAGCAGCGAGCCCGCTAGTGTTGATACCGGGGAGCTGTTTTTT. Translated, it gives CASSEPASVDTGELFF. Full variable domain (rest looked up from reference TRBV9 and TRBJ2-2): DSGVTQTPKHLITATGQRVTLRCSPRSGDLSVYWYQQSLDQGLQFLIQYYNGEERAKGNILERFSAQQFPDLHSELNLSSLELGDSALYFCASSEPASVDTGELFFGEGSRLTVL.

The chain is built from TRBV2 and TRBJ1-2; 11 nucleotides agree with TRBD1. Germline V gene sequence: CDR1 SNHLY, CDR2 FYNNEI. The junction had 10 bases not matched to a gene; V was cut back by 9 bases and J by 4 bases. The CDR3 length is 15 residues. The DNA of the CDR3 is TGTGCCAGTTCGGACAGGGGGCAAATCAGCTATGGCTACACCTTC. Protein: CASSDRGQISYGYTF.

As for this clone: A junction end diverges from the germline sequence, so it may reflect a read error. J is TRBJ1-2 and V is TRBV30, with TRBD1 identical over 10 bases. CDR3 size: 15 residues. CDR1 is GTSNPN and CDR2 is SVGIG in the germline V gene (reference sequence). DNA for the CDR3: TGTGCCGGGAGCTTCCGGGACAGGGGAAACTATGGCTACACCTTC. It is translated as CAGSFRDRGNYGYTF.

In DNA form, the CDR3 reads TGTGCCAGCAGTGATGTCACCCGCTATGGCTACACCTTC. This sequence encodes CASSDVTRYGYTF. The V call is TRBV25-1, the J call TRBJ1-2; D is undetermined. The CDR3 runs 13 residues. V dropped 3 bases and J dropped 4 bases, with 9 bases sitting between them. CDR1 and CDR2 (germline): MGHDK, SYGVNS.

The genes are TRBV7-2 and TRBJ2-1; 8 bases are shared with TRBD2. The CDR3 contains 17 residues. V shed 5 bases, J shed 4 bases, and the junction held 13 bases outside the gene matches. Germline CDR1 and CDR2: SGHTA and FQGNSA. Here the CDR3 reads CASSRSPSGRLYNEQFF. The DNA for the CDR3 is TGTGCCAGCAGCCGAAGCCCTAGCGGGCGCCTGTACAATGAGCAGTTCTTC.

The chain couples TRBV15 to TRBJ1-4; 7 bases are a match to TRBD1. The junction had 12 bases not matched to a gene; V was cut back by 1 base and J by 7 bases. Germline CDR1 reads LNHNV; CDR2 reads YYDKDF (reference sequence). CDR3 length: 17 residues. The CDR3 DNA reads TGTGCCACCAGCAGAGGAATTACCGCAGGGGGGGGTGAAAAACTGTTTTTT. Translation gives CATSRGITAGGGEKLFF.

This clone turned up a few times. CDR3 coding DNA: TGTGCCACCAGCAGGCCCAGGGATTACACTGAAGCTTTCTTT. Residues: CATSRPRDYTEAFF. This sequence joins TRBV15 and TRBJ1-1, with D tentatively TRBD1 (5 bases). Trimming removed 3 bases from V and 3 bases from J, with 11 bases in between. This CDR3 has 14 amino acids. Germline CDR1 is LNHNV and CDR2 is YYDKDF (reference sequence). The variable domain in full, completed from reference TRBV15 and TRBJ1-1, reads DAMVIQNPRYQVTQFGKPVTLSCSQTLNHNVMYWYQQKSSQAPKLLFHYYDKDFNNEADTPDNFQSRRPNTSFCFLDIRSPGLGDTAMYLCATSRPRDYTEAFFGQGTRLTVV.

The genes are TRBV5-1 and TRBJ2-2; D gene uncertain. CDR1 SGHRS and CDR2 YFSETQ come from the germline V gene. V was clipped by 1 base and J by 4 bases, with 5 bases between them. The CDR3 has 13 residues. The CDR3 loop is CASSLYFTGELFF. The DNA of the CDR3 is TGCGCCAGCAGCTTGTACTTCACCGGGGAGCTGTTTTTT.

J is TRBJ1-1 and V is TRBV7-3; 8 bases are shared with TRBD1. V trimming: 0 bases; J trimming: 1 base; junction bases outside the gene matches: 7. The CDR3 covers 17 residues. From germline, CDR1 is SGHTA and CDR2 FQGTGA. CDR3 DNA sequence: TGTGCCAGCAGCTTAACGCAGATAGGACAGGGGAACACTGAAGCTTTCTTT. Protein: CASSLTQIGQGNTEAFF. Based on the CDR3 plus reference TRBV7-3 and TRBJ1-1, the full variable domain is GAGVSQTPSNKVTEKGKYVELRCDPISGHTALYWYRQSLGQGPEFLIYFQGTGAADDSGLPNDRFFAVRPEGSVSTLKIQRTERGDSAVYLCASSLTQIGQGNTEAFFGQGTRLTVV.

The chain couples TRBV6-5 to TRBJ1-4; TRBD1 might be the D (5 bases). V shed 2 bases and J shed 3 bases, with 7 bases lying between them. This CDR3 has 14 amino acids. CDR1 and CDR2 from the germline V gene are MNHEY and SVGAGI. DNA for the CDR3: TGTGCCAGCAGTTACCGGGGGTCTAATGAAAAACTGTTTTTT. Encoded protein: CASSYRGSNEKLFF.

This clone was seen a single time. The chain uses TRBV11-2 and TRBJ1-2, with TRBD1 identical over 9 bases. The V gene end was trimmed by 3 bases and the J gene end by 1 base; junction bases not matched to a gene: 3. This CDR3 is built from 15 residues. Germline assignment: CDR1 SGHAT and CDR2 FQNNGV. The CDR3 sequence is CASSFPGQGNYGYTF. Written as DNA, the CDR3 is TGTGCCAGCAGCTTCCCGGGACAGGGTAACTATGGCTACACCTTC. Complete variable domain (other parts from reference TRBV11-2 and TRBJ1-2): EAGVAQSPRYKIIEKRQSVAFWCNPISGHATLYWYQQILGQGPKLLIQFQNNGVVDDSQLPKDRFSAERLKGVDSTLKIQPAKLEDSAVYLCASSFPGQGNYGYTFGSGTRLTVV.

A remark on this clone: At the DNA level, this CDR3 is encoded by other sequences in the same sample as well. The chain recombines TRBV27 with TRBJ2-7, with TRBD1 matching 7 bases. CDR1 is MNHEY and CDR2 is SMNVEV in the germline V gene (reference sequence). This CDR3 is built from 14 residues. The ends lost 5 bases at V and 3 bases at J; junction bases unmatched: 7. CDR3 sequence reads: CASSPGTAIYEQYF. The CDR3 DNA reads as TGTGCCAGCAGTCCGGGGACAGCAATCTACGAGCAGTACTTC.

A remark on this clone: Relative to the germline gene, one junction end is altered; a read error may explain this. This chain links TRBV6-5 with TRBJ2-7; TRBD1 or TRBD2 may be the D gene (6 bases each). This CDR3 comprises 15 residues. Looked up from germline, CDR1 is MNHEY and CDR2 is SVGAGI. The DNA of the CDR3 is TGTGCCGGCAGTAGGAGGGGGTTTCCCTCCTACGAGCAGTACTTC. Its translation: CAGSRRGFPSYEQYF.

This chain links TRBV4-2 with TRBJ2-4; tentatively, D is TRBD2 (5 bases). The CDR3 contains 16 residues. Germline V gene lookup returns CDR1 LGHNA and CDR2 YNFKEQ. The germline V and J ends were trimmed by 5 bases and 1 base, with 15 bases remaining between them. The CDR3 loop is CASSTRGAVAKNIQYF. CDR3 nucleotide sequence: TGTGCCAGCAGCACCCGGGGAGCCGTTGCCAAAAACATTCAGTACTTC.

This clone was seen once. The chain recombines TRBV12-5 with TRBJ1-2; D is unresolved. The V gene lost 4 bases and the J gene lost 6 bases, with 12 bases spanning the gap. CDR3 length: 13 amino acids. The germline V gene encodes CDR1 LGHNT and CDR2 FRNRAP. The CDR3 reads CASGSSGRDGYTF. DNA of the CDR3: TGTGCTAGTGGTTCAAGTGGTCGTGATGGCTACACCTTC.

The chain combines TRBV6-1 with TRBJ2-1; the D gene could be TRBD1 or TRBD2 (6 bases each). This CDR3 region has 15 residues. V was trimmed by 4 bases and J by 5 bases, leaving 15 bases between them. CDR1 and CDR2 from the germline V gene are MNHNS and SASEGT. CDR3 coding DNA: TGTGCCAGCAGTGGTAGGGGGGAGACGAACAATGAGCAGTTCTTC. As protein: CASSGRGETNNEQFF.

The rearrangement links TRBV19 to TRBJ1-3; D is undetermined. The CDR3 runs 15 residues. The germline gives CDR1 LNHDA, CDR2 SQIVND (reference sequence). V lost 3 bases to trimming and J lost 4 bases, with 13 bases between them. The CDR3, as DNA: TGTGCCAGTAGTATCGAAGATATGGACGGAAACACCATATATTTT. Its translation is CASSIEDMDGNTIYF.

The chain combines TRBV7-9 with TRBJ2-5; maybe TRBD1 (6 bases). V lost 4 bases and J 5 bases, leaving 11 bases between the germline ends. This CDR3 comprises 13 residues. Germline loops: CDR1 SEHNR, CDR2 FQNEAQ (reference sequence). The CDR3 nucleotides are TGTGCCAGCAGCTCCAGGGGTTGGGAGACCCAGTACTTC. It codes for CASSSRGWETQYF.

V and J are TRBV7-2 and TRBJ2-1, with 8 bases identical to TRBD2. V dropped 5 bases and J dropped 3; count of bases not matched to a gene: 6. Germline V gene sequence: CDR1 SGHTA, CDR2 FQGNSA. The CDR3 consists of 15 residues. The CDR3 loop is CASSPSSGHYNEQFF. The CDR3 nucleotides are TGTGCCAGCAGCCCCTCTAGCGGGCACTACAATGAGCAGTTCTTC.

This clone was detected a few times. The rearrangement joins TRBV5-1 to TRBJ2-2; TRBD2 matches at 7 bases. The CDR3 sequence is 14 residues long. Per the germline V gene, CDR1 is SGHRS and CDR2 is YFSETQ. V was pared by 4 bases and J by 4 bases, with 4 bases of the junction left unmatched. CDR3 protein: CASSGTSVTGELFF. The CDR3 coding sequence is TGCGCCAGCAGCGGTACTAGCGTCACCGGGGAGCTGTTTTTT. Together with reference TRBV5-1 and TRBJ2-2, the CDR3 gives the full variable domain: KAGVTQTPRYLIKTRGQQVTLSCSPISGHRSVSWYQQTPGQGLQFLFEYFSETQRNKGNFPGRFSGRQFSNSRSEMNVSTLELGDSALYLCASSGTSVTGELFFGEGSRLTVL.

The V gene is TRBV19, the J gene TRBJ1-5; perhaps TRBD1 as D (6 bases). Germline-derived CDR1 and CDR2 are LNHDA and SQIVND (reference sequence). This CDR3 spans 19 amino acids. Trimming left V 3 bases short and J 0 bases short, with 21 bases between. Here the CDR3 reads CASSMATGGIPGSNQPQHF. The CDR3 DNA follows: TGTGCCAGTAGTATGGCGACGGGGGGCATCCCAGGTAGCAATCAGCCCCAGCATTTT. The variable domain in full, with the rest retrieved from reference TRBV19 and TRBJ1-5, is DGGITQSPKYLFRKEGQNVTLSCEQNLNHDAMYWYRQDPGQGLRLIYYSQIVNDFQKGDIAEGYSVSREKKESFPLTVTSAQKNPTAFYLCASSMATGGIPGSNQPQHFGDGTRLSIL.